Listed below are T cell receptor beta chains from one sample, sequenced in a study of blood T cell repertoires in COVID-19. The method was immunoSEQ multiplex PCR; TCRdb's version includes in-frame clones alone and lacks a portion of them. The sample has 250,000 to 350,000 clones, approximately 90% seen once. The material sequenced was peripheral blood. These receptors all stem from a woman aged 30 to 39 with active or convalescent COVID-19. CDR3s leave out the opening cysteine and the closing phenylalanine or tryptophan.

cdr3_aa: ASSLAREYGYT
j_call: TRBJ1-2
cdr3_length: 11
v_call: TRBV5-6

cdr3_aa: ASSRTGGESGANVLT
j_call: TRBJ2-6
cdr3_length: 15
v_call: TRBV3-1/TRBV3-2

cdr3_aa: ASSLAAGGPYEQY
j_call: TRBJ2-7
cdr3_length: 13
v_call: TRBV7-8

cdr3_aa: ASSRQRTDTQY
j_call: TRBJ2-3
cdr3_length: 11
v_call: TRBV19

cdr3_aa: ASTPTSGGAATDTQY
j_call: TRBJ2-3
cdr3_length: 15
v_call: TRBV10-2

cdr3_aa: ASSSGQGRLQETQY
j_call: TRBJ2-5
cdr3_length: 14
v_call: TRBV5-4

cdr3_aa: ASSWTGSLYGYT
j_call: TRBJ1-2
cdr3_length: 12
v_call: TRBV5-6

cdr3_aa: ASSLQLVNYANNEQF
j_call: TRBJ2-1
cdr3_length: 15
v_call: TRBV5-6

cdr3_aa: SVGSGVANYGYT
j_call: TRBJ1-2
cdr3_length: 12
v_call: TRBV29-1

cdr3_aa: ASSTNSNEQF
j_call: TRBJ2-1
cdr3_length: 10
v_call: TRBV5-1

cdr3_aa: ASTDTGFDNQPQH
j_call: TRBJ1-5
cdr3_length: 13
v_call: TRBV6-6

cdr3_aa: ASRPTRDSPLH
j_call: TRBJ1-6
cdr3_length: 11
v_call: TRBV12-3/TRBV12-4

cdr3_aa: ASSRLSYEQY
j_call: TRBJ2-7
cdr3_length: 10
v_call: TRBV12-3/TRBV12-4

cdr3_aa: ASSPPPPSSHFTDTQY
j_call: TRBJ2-3
cdr3_length: 16
v_call: TRBV12-1

cdr3_aa: ASSIVPLTGATEAF
j_call: TRBJ1-1
cdr3_length: 14
v_call: TRBV19

cdr3_aa: ASSFSLAGLSYEQY
j_call: TRBJ2-7
cdr3_length: 14
v_call: TRBV28

cdr3_aa: ASSLGGTGVNEQF
j_call: TRBJ2-1
cdr3_length: 13
v_call: TRBV27

cdr3_aa: ASSPRTGGWETQY
j_call: TRBJ2-5
cdr3_length: 13
v_call: TRBV19

cdr3_aa: ASSPGGDAYGYT
j_call: TRBJ1-2
cdr3_length: 12
v_call: TRBV19

cdr3_aa: ASSYSIDGNSPLH
j_call: TRBJ1-6
cdr3_length: 13
v_call: TRBV6-6

cdr3_aa: ASSSEPGLAGVGELF
j_call: TRBJ2-2
cdr3_length: 15
v_call: TRBV7-2

cdr3_aa: AWSVGGTGGNTIY
j_call: TRBJ1-3
cdr3_length: 13
v_call: TRBV30

cdr3_aa: ASSHSGETQY
j_call: TRBJ2-5
cdr3_length: 10
v_call: TRBV12-3/TRBV12-4

cdr3_aa: ASSGRVWEETQY
j_call: TRBJ2-5
cdr3_length: 12
v_call: TRBV7-8

cdr3_aa: ASRALERRGSTDTQY
j_call: TRBJ2-3
cdr3_length: 15
v_call: TRBV19

cdr3_aa: ASSYLPVTAGDGYT
j_call: TRBJ1-2
cdr3_length: 14
v_call: TRBV6-5

cdr3_aa: ASGLGGLLNTEAF
j_call: TRBJ1-1
cdr3_length: 13
v_call: TRBV12-5

cdr3_aa: ASSPTGSYGYT
j_call: TRBJ1-2
cdr3_length: 11
v_call: TRBV27

cdr3_aa: ASSIGGRGRSEAF
j_call: TRBJ1-1
cdr3_length: 13
v_call: TRBV19

cdr3_aa: ATSREQAYSNQPQH
j_call: TRBJ1-5
cdr3_length: 14
v_call: TRBV15

cdr3_aa: ASRHPGSHIQY
j_call: TRBJ2-4
cdr3_length: 11
v_call: TRBV6-5

cdr3_aa: ALQDTPNTGELF
j_call: TRBJ2-2
cdr3_length: 12
v_call: TRBV7-9

cdr3_aa: ASSLTGTDLSTDTQY
j_call: TRBJ2-3
cdr3_length: 15
v_call: TRBV5-1

cdr3_aa: ASSFTTGGNSPLH
j_call: TRBJ1-6
cdr3_length: 13
v_call: TRBV5-6

cdr3_aa: ASSLPGGDTEAF
j_call: TRBJ1-1
cdr3_length: 12
v_call: TRBV28

cdr3_aa: ASSLMDSNSYEQY
j_call: TRBJ2-7
cdr3_length: 13
v_call: TRBV28

cdr3_aa: ASSLSGGRETQY
j_call: TRBJ2-5
cdr3_length: 12
v_call: TRBV5-1

cdr3_aa: ASSYRQGGYEQY
j_call: TRBJ2-7
cdr3_length: 12
v_call: TRBV5-1

cdr3_aa: ASQPDSLGNQPQH
j_call: TRBJ1-5
cdr3_length: 13
v_call: TRBV19

cdr3_aa: ATRQATYSNQPQH
j_call: TRBJ1-5
cdr3_length: 13
v_call: TRBV27

cdr3_aa: ATSSTSGGDNEQF
j_call: TRBJ2-1
cdr3_length: 13
v_call: TRBV15

cdr3_aa: AWSSSGGADTQY
j_call: TRBJ2-3
cdr3_length: 12
v_call: TRBV30

cdr3_aa: SVAEDGSGNTIY
j_call: TRBJ1-3
cdr3_length: 12
v_call: TRBV29-1

cdr3_aa: AWSADGYEQY
j_call: TRBJ2-7
cdr3_length: 10
v_call: TRBV30

cdr3_aa: ASSPPGRGGVGEQF
j_call: TRBJ2-1
cdr3_length: 14
v_call: TRBV14

cdr3_aa: ASSAGQGRDEKLF
j_call: TRBJ1-4
cdr3_length: 13
v_call: TRBV6-6

cdr3_aa: ASRRSGGESTDTQY
j_call: TRBJ2-3
cdr3_length: 14
v_call: TRBV5-6

cdr3_aa: ASRLAGGRETQY
j_call: TRBJ2-5
cdr3_length: 12
v_call: TRBV27

cdr3_aa: ASRRTGDLGYT
j_call: TRBJ1-2
cdr3_length: 11
v_call: TRBV4-3

cdr3_aa: ASSTSRGLDQPQH
j_call: TRBJ1-5
cdr3_length: 13
v_call: TRBV19